This T cell receptor beta chain was captured by sequencing in a study of CD4+ T cells in melanoma. Study-wide findings and caveats: CD8+ T cell, macrophage and B cell function reportedly correlated with neoantigen-specific CD4+ T cells. In melanoma, neoantigen-specific CD4+ T cells reportedly differed in differentiation state.

Profiled with immunoSEQ multiplex PCR; TCRdb holds only in-frame clones, not every one. The sample yields roughly 60,000 clones, almost 70% seen once. The CDR3 sequence is 15 residues long. V dropped 3 bases and J dropped 6 bases, with 17 bases sitting between them. Germline V gene data show CDR1 as MNHEY and CDR2 as SVGAGI. Comment on this clone: Antigen: not known.

This clonotype was obtained from a human donor with melanoma. Material for sequencing was tumor tissue. The chain links TRBV6-5 to TRBJ1-1; TRBD1 might be the D (6 bases). The CDR3 DNA reads as TGTGCCAGCAGTTATATTGGGGGGGGCGCGGCTGAAGCTTTCTTT. This sequence encodes CASSYIGGGAAEAFF.